Listed below are T cell receptor beta chains from one sample, sequenced in a study of blood T cell repertoires in COVID-19. Repertoires were generated with immunoSEQ multiplex PCR, while TCRdb's copy carries only in-frame clones and drops some. The repertoire consists of some 44,000 clones, with approximately 86% occurring once and the leading ten covering 15%. The sample comprised peripheral blood. These receptors all stem from a man aged 60 to 69 with active COVID-19. Each CDR3 is given with its conserved first and last residue. A D gene is named only where the DNA matches it firmly. Clone size, where shown, is once, few, many, or a class for clones that have expanded.

>TRBJ2-1|TRBV20-1|NA|TRBD1
CSASAGTGVNNEQFF
TGCAGTGCTAGTGCCGGGACAGGGGTCAACAATGAGCAGTTCTTC
>TRBJ2-7|TRBV11-2|few|NA
CASSLSAGFTGSGEQYF
TGTGCCAGCAGCCTGTCGGCGGGATTCACGGGGTCGGGAGAGCAGTACTTC
>TRBJ2-2|TRBV27|NA|NA
CASSPNRVLDGELFF
TGTGCCAGCAGTCCAAACAGGGTCTTGGATGGGGAGCTGTTTTTT
>TRBJ2-3|TRBV18|NA|TRBD1
CASQGQGVSTDTQYF
TGTGCCAGCCAAGGACAGGGGGTGAGCACAGATACGCAGTATTTT
>TRBJ1-1|TRBV6-5|NA|TRBD1
CASSYGPGGKHTEAFF
TGTGCCAGCAGTTACGGGCCAGGGGGTAAGCACACTGAAGCTTTCTTT
>TRBJ1-1|TRBV9|NA|TRBD1
CASTPRGGRNTEAFF
TGTGCCAGCACGCCGCGAGGGGGCCGGAACACTGAAGCTTTCTTT
>TRBJ2-7|TRBV2|few|NA
CASSTTSYEQYF
TGTGCCAGCAGTACTACCTCCTACGAGCAGTACTTC
>TRBJ1-5|TRBV7-2|NA|TRBD1
CASSTTGDPNQPQHF
TGTGCCAGCAGCACGACAGGGGACCCCAATCAGCCCCAGCATTTT
>TRBJ1-1|TRBV7-9|NA|TRBD1
CASSLVTGGKTEAFF
TGTGCCAGCAGCTTAGTTACAGGGGGCAAGACTGAAGCTTTCTTT
>TRBJ2-1|TRBV4-2|NA|NA
CASSQASGNRYNEQFF
TGTGCCAGCAGCCAAGCGTCGGGAAACCGCTACAATGAGCAGTTCTTC